This T cell receptor beta chain appears in the sequencing data of a study of CD8 T cells in ankylosing spondylitis. This clonotype was detected ten times or more. TCRdb reprocessed the 5' RACE reads via MiXCR and lists one record per CDR3 protein. The sample lists just under 95,000 distinct CDR3 sequences, 8.5% to 9% occurring once. Source material: blood, either unsorted or a sorted T cell fraction (not recorded which). This TCR was sampled from a male donor with ankylosing spondylitis or in good health (not recorded which).

CDR3 sequence reads: CASRGGITDRGGTDTQYF. The CDR3 DNA follows: TGTGCCAGCAGAGGGGGGATTACGGACAGGGGTGGCACAGATACGCAGTATTTT. This rearrangement joins TRBV2 to TRBJ2-3; TRBD1 aligns across 9 bases. Trimming at V came to 6 bases and at J to 1 base, leaving 14 bases not matched to a gene. The CDR3 contains 18 residues. Germline V gives CDR1 SNHLY, CDR2 FYNNEI.